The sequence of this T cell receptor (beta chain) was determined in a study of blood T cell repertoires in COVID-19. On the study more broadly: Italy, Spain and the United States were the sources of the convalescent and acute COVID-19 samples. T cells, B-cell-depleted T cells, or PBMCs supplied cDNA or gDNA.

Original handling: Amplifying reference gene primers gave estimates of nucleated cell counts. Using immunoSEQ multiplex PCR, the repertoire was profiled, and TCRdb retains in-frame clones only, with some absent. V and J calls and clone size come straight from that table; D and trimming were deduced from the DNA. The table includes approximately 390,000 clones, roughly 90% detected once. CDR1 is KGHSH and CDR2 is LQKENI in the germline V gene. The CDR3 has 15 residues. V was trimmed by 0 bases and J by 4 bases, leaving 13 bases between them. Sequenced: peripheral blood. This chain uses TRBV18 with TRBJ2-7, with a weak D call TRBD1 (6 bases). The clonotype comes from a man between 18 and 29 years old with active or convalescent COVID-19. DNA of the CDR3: TGTGCCAGCTCACCACCGTGGAAGACAGGTTACGAGCAGTACTTC. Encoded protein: CASSPPWKTGYEQYF.